Below, 7 T cell receptor beta chains from the same sample are listed, as sequenced in a study of blood T cells in healthy people across ages. Sample-barcoded 5' priming and a J-beta primer mix drove a second PCR of roughly 6 to 12 cycles. TCRdb re-analysed the 5' RACE reads in MiXCR, keeping a single row per CDR3 protein. This sample yields 1.5 million to 2 million distinct CDR3 sequences, of which just under 50% are seen a single time; approximately 2% belongs to the top ten. Material for sequencing was blood. Every receptor here comes from a woman aged 40 to 50 in good health.

The chain couples TRBV18 to TRBJ1-4, with no clear D. CDR3 length: 13 amino acids. V gave up 4 bases and J gave up 7 bases, with 10 bases separating them. Germline V CDR1 and CDR2: KGHSH, LQKENI. The CDR3 nucleotides read TGTGCCAGCTCACGAGGAGGGCTTGAAAAACTGTTTTTT. Protein: CASSRGGLEKLFF.

To note about this clonotype: Since a much larger clone is just one base distant, this may be a read error. The chain recombines TRBV7-2 with TRBJ2-1; 8 bases match TRBD1. The end of the DNA is better explained by TRBJ2-7, so the J call may be wrong. The CDR3 covers 15 residues. Germline-derived CDR1 and CDR2 are SGHTA and FQGNSA. The CDR3, as DNA: TGTGCCAGCAGCCCCGACAGGGGCTCCTACAATGAGCAGTACTTC. Its translation is CASSPDRGSYNEQYF.

This rearrangement joins TRBV7-2 to TRBJ2-5; D remains ambiguous. V lost 1 base and J lost 5, with 8 bases in between. The CDR3 spans 13 residues. Per germline, CDR1 SGHTA and CDR2 FQGNSA. The chain's CDR3 is CASSLDSWETQYF. CDR3 nucleotides: TGTGCCAGCAGCTTAGATAGTTGGGAGACCCAGTACTTC.

The rearrangement uses TRBV18 and TRBJ2-7; possible D gene TRBD1, 6 bases. V dropped 3 bases and J dropped 2 bases, with 11 bases sitting between them. The CDR3 sequence is 14 residues long. The germline gives CDR1 KGHSH, CDR2 LQKENI. The CDR3: CASSPPQGPYEQYF. CDR3 bases: TGTGCCAGCTCACCCCCACAGGGACCCTACGAGCAGTACTTC.

In this sample, this clonotype turned up once. V and J are TRBV2 and TRBJ1-4, with a tentative D call TRBD1 (5 bases). The V end lost 0 bases, the J end lost 10 bases, and 15 bases lay between the germline ends. The CDR3 is 15 amino acids. Per germline, CDR1 SNHLY and CDR2 FYNNEI. The CDR3 DNA reads as TGTGCCAGCAGTGAAGCGCGGACCCTCGGGGGAAAACTGTTTTTT. Translating it yields CASSEARTLGGKLFF.

This chain links TRBV25-1 with TRBJ1-2; D is unclear. The CDR3 runs to 14 residues. From germline, CDR1 is MGHDK and CDR2 SYGVNS. Deletions cut 1 base from V and 6 bases from J, with 12 bases between. The CDR3 spells CASSESVGRHGYTF. The DNA of the CDR3 is TGTGCCAGCAGTGAATCTGTAGGGCGCCATGGCTACACCTTC.

The rearrangement uses TRBV27 and TRBJ2-4; 9 bases are a match to TRBD2. This CDR3 region has 16 residues. V shed 10 bases and J 1 base; nucleotides not matched to a gene: 11. The V gene's germline CDR1 is MNHEY and CDR2 SMNVEV (reference sequence). The CDR3 here is CATQPAGGRAKNIQYF. Written as DNA, the CDR3 is TGTGCCACTCAACCGGCGGGGGGGCGGGCCAAAAACATTCAGTACTTC.